This record concerns one TCR beta chain sequence. Other DNA sequences in this specimen translate into the identical CDR3. The data derive from a study of OX40 agonist ivuxolimab in advanced cancers. The J segment lost 4 bases and the V segment lost 0 bases, leaving 4 bases of the junction unmatched. Germline V CDR1 and CDR2: SGHRS, YFSETQ. The CDR3 has 15 amino acids. Data came from immunoSEQ multiplex PCR; TCRdb stores just in-frame clones and leaves some out. The sample contains approximately 70,000 clones, roughly four fifths of which appear only once. The sample in question was CD4+ or CD8+ T cells sorted from blood, obtained in a trial of the OX40 agonist ivuxolimab. This rearrangement joins TRBV5-1 to TRBJ2-5; 9 bases are shared with TRBD1. This TCR was recovered from an adult with an advanced solid tumor such as melanoma, head and neck, liver or kidney cancer. CDR3 DNA: TGCGCCAGCAGCTTGGCCCCGACAGGGGGAGAGACCCAGTACTTC. It codes for CASSLAPTGGETQYF. Variable domain in full (rest from reference TRBV5-1 and TRBJ2-5): KAGVTQTPRYLIKTRGQQVTLSCSPISGHRSVSWYQQTPGQGLQFLFEYFSETQRNKGNFPGRFSGRQFSNSRSEMNVSTLELGDSALYLCASSLAPTGGETQYFGPGTRLLVL.